The clone carrying this T cell receptor beta chain has at least ten counts. Germline lookup yields CDR1 MNHEY and CDR2 SVGAGI. This CDR3 contains 15 residues. With 0 bases removed from V and 1 base from J, the gap between germline ends came to 9 bases. These data belong to a study of blood T cell repertoires in COVID-19. At the level of the study: Collection of acute and convalescent COVID-19 samples took place in the United States, Italy and Spain.

Original methodology: Nucleated cell counts were estimated from reference gene primer amplification. Libraries were prepared by immunoSEQ multiplex PCR; TCRdb keeps only in-frame clonotypes and omits some of them. Clone size and the V and J calls come from that table; the DNA yielded D and trimming. The data show approximately 130,000 clones, about 75% seen once. The specimen was peripheral blood. The chain recombines TRBV6-5 with TRBJ1-1; possible D gene TRBD1, 5 bases. This receptor was taken from an older man with acute or convalescent COVID-19. In DNA form, the CDR3 reads TGTGCCAGCAGTTACTCCCTCCAGGGGAACACTGAAGCTTTCTTT. Encoded protein: CASSYSLQGNTEAFF.